Listed below are T cell receptor beta chains from one sample, sequenced in a study of post-analysis software for immune sequencing data. One entry per CDR3 protein results from TCRdb running MiXCR on the PCR reads. The sample lists about 200,000 distinct CDR3 sequences; 25% to 35% were seen once. Sequencing input: blood. The receptors here all came from a girl aged 2-17 years with multiple sclerosis. The CDR3 runs from the conserved cysteine through the conserved F or W. D genes are given only for firm matches. Clone sizes are given selectively: once, few, many, or a class where the clone is expanded.

J gene: TRBJ2-7; V gene: TRBV5-1; D gene: NA; clone size: many; CDR3 protein: CASSLRPGTDLTYEQYF; CDR3 DNA: TGCGCCAGCAGCTTGCGGCCCGGGACGGACTTAACCTACGAGCAGTACTTC
J gene: TRBJ2-7; V gene: TRBV29-1; D gene: NA; clone size: many; CDR3 protein: CSVANGALYEQYF; CDR3 DNA: TGCAGCGTGGCAAACGGGGCCCTCTACGAGCAGTACTTC
J gene: TRBJ2-7; V gene: TRBV20-1; D gene: TRBD1; clone size: NA; CDR3 protein: CSASAGTGVYEQYF; CDR3 DNA: TGCAGTGCTTCCGCCGGGACAGGGGTCTACGAGCAGTACTTC
J gene: TRBJ2-4; V gene: TRBV6-2/TRBV6-3; D gene: TRBD2; clone size: many; CDR3 protein: CASGERGSAKNIQYF; CDR3 DNA: TGTGCCAGCGGAGAGCGGGGCTCCGCCAAAAACATTCAGTACTTC
J gene: TRBJ1-2; V gene: TRBV12-3/TRBV12-4; D gene: NA; clone size: few; CDR3 protein: CASSLGPGRYYGYTF; CDR3 DNA: TGTGCCAGCAGTTTGGGCCCTGGACGGTACTATGGCTACACCTTC
J gene: TRBJ2-3; V gene: TRBV25-1; D gene: NA; clone size: NA; CDR3 protein: CASSGDMGADTQYF; CDR3 DNA: TGTGCCAGCAGTGGGGATATGGGTGCAGATACGCAGTATTTT
J gene: TRBJ2-1; V gene: TRBV20-1; D gene: NA; clone size: many; CDR3 protein: CSASLDLYNEQFF; CDR3 DNA: TGCAGTGCTAGTCTGGACCTCTACAATGAGCAGTTCTTC
J gene: TRBJ2-7; V gene: TRBV2; D gene: NA; clone size: NA; CDR3 protein: CASSQYGGASSYEQYF; CDR3 DNA: TGTGCCAGCAGTCAGTATGGGGGGGCTTCTTCCTACGAGCAGTACTTC
J gene: TRBJ1-1; V gene: TRBV7-9; D gene: TRBD1; clone size: NA; CDR3 protein: CASSQTGKGAFF; CDR3 DNA: TGTGCCAGCAGCCAGACAGGGAAGGGGGCTTTCTTT
J gene: TRBJ2-3; V gene: TRBV12-3/TRBV12-4; D gene: TRBD2; clone size: few; CDR3 protein: CASRRLAGGGPGTDTQYF; CDR3 DNA: TGTGCCAGCAGGAGACTAGCGGGAGGGGGTCCGGGCACAGATACGCAGTATTTT
J gene: TRBJ2-3; V gene: TRBV29-1; D gene: NA; clone size: many; CDR3 protein: CSAGIEADTQYF; CDR3 DNA: TGCAGCGCCGGGATTGAGGCAGATACGCAGTATTTT
J gene: TRBJ2-3; V gene: TRBV5-1; D gene: TRBD1; clone size: NA; CDR3 protein: CASGSGTLDRAQYF; CDR3 DNA: TGCGCCAGCGGCTCCGGGACCCTAGACAGGGCGCAGTATTTT
J gene: TRBJ1-4; V gene: TRBV18; D gene: NA; clone size: NA; CDR3 protein: CASSPTSTNEKLFF; CDR3 DNA: TGTGCCAGCTCACCGACATCTACTAATGAAAAACTGTTTTTT